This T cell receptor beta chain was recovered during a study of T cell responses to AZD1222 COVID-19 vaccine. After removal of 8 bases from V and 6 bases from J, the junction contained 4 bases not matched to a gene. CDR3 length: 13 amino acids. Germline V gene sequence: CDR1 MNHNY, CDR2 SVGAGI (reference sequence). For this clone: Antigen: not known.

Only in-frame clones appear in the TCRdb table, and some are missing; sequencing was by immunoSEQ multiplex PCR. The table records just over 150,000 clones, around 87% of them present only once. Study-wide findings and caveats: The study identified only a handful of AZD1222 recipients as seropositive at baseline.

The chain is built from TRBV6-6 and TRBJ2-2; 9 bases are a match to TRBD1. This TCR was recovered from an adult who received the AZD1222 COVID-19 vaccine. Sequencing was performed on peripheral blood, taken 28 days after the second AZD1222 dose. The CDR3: CASGTGNSGELFF. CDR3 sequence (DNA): TGTGCCAGCGGGACAGGGAATTCCGGGGAGCTGTTTTTT.